The clone carrying this T cell receptor (beta chain) was seen ten or more times. Researchers amplified the TCR beta CDR3 regions from RNA transcripts. Initially, a first-round RT-PCR of the TCR CDR3 employed the HTBI primer set. Using its own MiXCR run on the multiplex PCR reads, TCRdb lists one record per CDR3 protein. The sample yields about 350,000 distinct CDR3 sequences, 11% to 15% seen once. The data derive from a study of T cells in Graves' hyperthyroidism and ophthalmopathy. Study information: Peripheral blood was obtained at initial diagnosis, preceding any treatment.

This CDR3 spans 14 amino acids. The V gene end was trimmed by 7 bases and the J gene end by 5 bases; junction bases not matched to a gene: 9. Germline-derived CDR1 and CDR2 are LNHDA and SQIVND (reference sequence). This chain connects TRBV19 to TRBJ2-7; 9 bases align to TRBD1. Sequencing was carried out using blood. This receptor was taken from a woman between 25 and 40 years old with Graves' hyperthyroidism. The chain's CDR3 is CASTVDRGLHEQYF. The CDR3 DNA follows: TGTGCCAGTACCGTCGACAGGGGGTTGCACGAGCAGTACTTC.